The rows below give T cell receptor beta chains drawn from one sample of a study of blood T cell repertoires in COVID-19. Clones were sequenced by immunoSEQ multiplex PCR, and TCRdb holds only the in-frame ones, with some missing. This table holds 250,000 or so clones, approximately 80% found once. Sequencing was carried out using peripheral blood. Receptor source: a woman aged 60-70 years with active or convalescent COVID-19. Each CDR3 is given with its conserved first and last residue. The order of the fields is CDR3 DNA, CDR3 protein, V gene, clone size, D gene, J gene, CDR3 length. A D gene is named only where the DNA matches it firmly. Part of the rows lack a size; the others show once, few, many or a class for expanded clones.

CDR3nt: TGTGCCAGCAGCACGGGGACAGGGGAAACGGGGTATGGCTACACCTTC
CDR3aa: CASSTGTGETGYGYTF
v_gene: TRBV3-1/TRBV3-2
abundance: .
d_gene: TRBD1
j_gene: TRBJ1-2
len: 16

CDR3nt: TGTGCCAGCATGTCGGCGACATCAGGGAACACCGGGGAGCTGTTTTTT
CDR3aa: CASMSATSGNTGELFF
v_gene: TRBV5-4
abundance: once
d_gene: .
j_gene: TRBJ2-2
len: 16

CDR3nt: TGTGCCAGCAGTGATCCAACTAGAGGTTCGGATACGCAGTATTTT
CDR3aa: CASSDPTRGSDTQYF
v_gene: TRBV25-1
abundance: few
d_gene: .
j_gene: TRBJ2-3
len: 15

CDR3nt: TGTGCCAGCAGCCAAGACGATGCGGGAGCAACCCAGTACTTC
CDR3aa: CASSQDDAGATQYF
v_gene: TRBV4-2
abundance: .
d_gene: TRBD2
j_gene: TRBJ2-7
len: 14

CDR3nt: TGTGCCAGCAGCAAAACGGCGGTACTAGCGGGAGTTGGTAATGAGCAGTTCTTC
CDR3aa: CASSKTAVLAGVGNEQFF
v_gene: TRBV21-1
abundance: .
d_gene: .
j_gene: TRBJ2-1
len: 18

CDR3nt: TGTGCCAGCAGCCAACGTAGTCCTAATGAAAAACTGTTTTTT
CDR3aa: CASSQRSPNEKLFF
v_gene: TRBV3-1/TRBV3-2
abundance: few
d_gene: .
j_gene: TRBJ1-4
len: 14

CDR3nt: TGTGCCAGCCAAATCCACAGGGGGCTGGTTAATGAAAAACTGTTTTTT
CDR3aa: CASQIHRGLVNEKLFF
v_gene: TRBV28
abundance: .
d_gene: TRBD1
j_gene: TRBJ1-4
len: 16

CDR3nt: TGCGCCAGCAGCCGGACAGTTACAACTAATGAAAAACTGTTTTTT
CDR3aa: CASSRTVTTNEKLFF
v_gene: TRBV5-1
abundance: .
d_gene: .
j_gene: TRBJ1-4
len: 15

CDR3nt: TGTGCCAGTAGTAGACGGACAGGGGCCGGGGCCAACGTCCTGACTTTC
CDR3aa: CASSRRTGAGANVLTF
v_gene: TRBV19
abundance: .
d_gene: TRBD1
j_gene: TRBJ2-6
len: 16

CDR3nt: TGCGCCAGCAGCTTGGTCGGGAGGGGAGATACGCAGTATTTT
CDR3aa: CASSLVGRGDTQYF
v_gene: TRBV5-1
abundance: .
d_gene: TRBD2
j_gene: TRBJ2-3
len: 14

CDR3nt: TGTGCCACCAGCAGAGACTTCGGACGGGGGGATGACACTGAAGCTTTCTTT
CDR3aa: CATSRDFGRGDDTEAFF
v_gene: TRBV15
abundance: .
d_gene: .
j_gene: TRBJ1-1
len: 17

CDR3nt: TGTGCCAGTAGTTCCACTGGGGCCAACGTCCTGACTTTC
CDR3aa: CASSSTGANVLTF
v_gene: TRBV19
abundance: .
d_gene: .
j_gene: TRBJ2-6
len: 13

CDR3nt: TGTGCCAGCTCACTCGGGGGGAACACCGGGGAGCTGTTTTTT
CDR3aa: CASSLGGNTGELFF
v_gene: TRBV18
abundance: .
d_gene: .
j_gene: TRBJ2-2
len: 14

CDR3nt: TGCAGCGTTGAGAGGTCGAACACTGAAGCTTTCTTT
CDR3aa: CSVERSNTEAFF
v_gene: TRBV29-1
abundance: .
d_gene: .
j_gene: TRBJ1-1
len: 12

CDR3nt: TGCAGCGTTGAACCATCGGCGGGTGGGGAGACCCAGTACTTC
CDR3aa: CSVEPSAGGETQYF
v_gene: TRBV29-1
abundance: .
d_gene: .
j_gene: TRBJ2-5
len: 14

CDR3nt: TGTGCCTCCCGGGACTTGCAAGAGACCCAGTACTTC
CDR3aa: CASRDLQETQYF
v_gene: TRBV3-1/TRBV3-2
abundance: .
d_gene: .
j_gene: TRBJ2-5
len: 12

CDR3nt: TGTGCCAGCAGCTTAGCTACCGGACAGGGGGGAAGGCTGAACACTGAAGCTTTCTTT
CDR3aa: CASSLATGQGGRLNTEAFF
v_gene: TRBV7-9
abundance: .
d_gene: TRBD1
j_gene: TRBJ1-1
len: 19

CDR3nt: TGTGCCAGCAGCCCCCGGACAGGTAACTACGAGCAGTACTTC
CDR3aa: CASSPRTGNYEQYF
v_gene: TRBV11-2
abundance: many
d_gene: TRBD1
j_gene: TRBJ2-7
len: 14

CDR3nt: TGTGCCAGCAGCTTAGGGGCAAATTCACCCCTCCACTTT
CDR3aa: CASSLGANSPLHF
v_gene: TRBV11-3
abundance: .
d_gene: .
j_gene: TRBJ1-6
len: 13

CDR3nt: TGTGCCAGTAGTCGATCTCGACAGGGGGTTAACTATGGCTACACCTTC
CDR3aa: CASSRSRQGVNYGYTF
v_gene: TRBV19
abundance: once
d_gene: TRBD1
j_gene: TRBJ1-2
len: 16

CDR3nt: TGTGCCTGGAGTGTATTGGGAGGGCCATTAAATGAGCAGTTCTTC
CDR3aa: CAWSVLGGPLNEQFF
v_gene: TRBV30
abundance: once
d_gene: TRBD2
j_gene: TRBJ2-1
len: 15

CDR3nt: TGTGCCAGCAGCTCTGATAGGCTAGGGAGGGGCTACACCTTC
CDR3aa: CASSSDRLGRGYTF
v_gene: TRBV3-1/TRBV3-2
abundance: .
d_gene: .
j_gene: TRBJ1-2
len: 14

CDR3nt: TGTGCCAGCAGTGAATCCCGACAGGGGAGCGAAAAACTGTTTTTT
CDR3aa: CASSESRQGSEKLFF
v_gene: TRBV6-1
abundance: .
d_gene: TRBD1
j_gene: TRBJ1-4
len: 15

CDR3nt: TGTGCCAGCAGTGAAGGTTGGCTAGCGGGCGAGCAGTACTTC
CDR3aa: CASSEGWLAGEQYF
v_gene: TRBV6-1
abundance: .
d_gene: TRBD2
j_gene: TRBJ2-7
len: 14

CDR3nt: TGTGCCAGCAGCTTTGCTGGAGGACAGAGGAACTATGGCTACACCTTC
CDR3aa: CASSFAGGQRNYGYTF
v_gene: TRBV11-2
abundance: .
d_gene: .
j_gene: TRBJ1-2
len: 16

CDR3nt: TGTGCCAGCAGTGTAGCCAGGGGGCGGGTTGGCTACACCTTC
CDR3aa: CASSVARGRVGYTF
v_gene: TRBV6-1
abundance: .
d_gene: TRBD1
j_gene: TRBJ1-2
len: 14

CDR3nt: TGTGCCAGCAGTTTCGGGGGGGGGCAAGATACGCAGTATTTT
CDR3aa: CASSFGGGQDTQYF
v_gene: TRBV27
abundance: .
d_gene: TRBD2
j_gene: TRBJ2-3
len: 14

CDR3nt: TGCGCCAGCAGCTTGGACGGCTACAATGAGCAGTTCTTC
CDR3aa: CASSLDGYNEQFF
v_gene: TRBV5-1
abundance: .
d_gene: .
j_gene: TRBJ2-1
len: 13

CDR3nt: TGTGCCAGCAGCTTACCAGGGAGGTCCCGGGAGACCCAGTACTTC
CDR3aa: CASSLPGRSRETQYF
v_gene: TRBV13
abundance: .
d_gene: .
j_gene: TRBJ2-5
len: 15

CDR3nt: TGTGCCAGCAGTTTCGGCTCCTATAATTCACCCCTCCACTTT
CDR3aa: CASSFGSYNSPLHF
v_gene: TRBV27
abundance: .
d_gene: .
j_gene: TRBJ1-6
len: 14

CDR3nt: TGCGCCAGCAGTGACCCGTCGACAGGGCAAGCCAAAAACATTCAGTACTTC
CDR3aa: CASSDPSTGQAKNIQYF
v_gene: TRBV10-1
abundance: .
d_gene: TRBD1
j_gene: TRBJ2-4
len: 17

CDR3nt: TGTGCCAGCAGCCAATTTGAACAGGAGTACAATCAGCCCCAGCATTTT
CDR3aa: CASSQFEQEYNQPQHF
v_gene: TRBV16
abundance: .
d_gene: .
j_gene: TRBJ1-5
len: 16

CDR3nt: TGTGCCAGCAGCTTATACGGGACAGGGTTAATTGGCTACACCTTC
CDR3aa: CASSLYGTGLIGYTF
v_gene: TRBV7-8
abundance: .
d_gene: TRBD1
j_gene: TRBJ1-2
len: 15

CDR3nt: TGTGCCAGCAGCGTAGGCCTAGCGGGGGCCTACAATGAGCAGTTCTTC
CDR3aa: CASSVGLAGAYNEQFF
v_gene: TRBV9
abundance: once
d_gene: TRBD2
j_gene: TRBJ2-1
len: 16

CDR3nt: TGTGCCAGCAGCCGCGGCAGTGAAGAGACCCAGTACTTC
CDR3aa: CASSRGSEETQYF
v_gene: TRBV11-3
abundance: .
d_gene: .
j_gene: TRBJ2-5
len: 13